This T cell receptor beta chain is from a study of identical twins. Study-wide results and caveats: Models, which agreed with sharing between unrelated individuals, nonetheless underestimated the out-of-frame TCR alpha sharing seen in monozygotic twins. Abundant cord blood beta clonotypes carried fewer insertions; memory repertoires showed none.

This clonotype was counted a few times. Its target is not known. With template switching, a universal primer site was added, and the cDNA carried unique molecular identifiers. MiXCR was run by TCRdb on the 5' RACE reads, yielding one entry per CDR3 protein. The sample has about 1.7 million distinct CDR3 sequences, 32% seen once. This CDR3 has 13 residues. V was trimmed by 3 bases and J by 4 bases, leaving 7 bases between them. CDR1 is KGHDR and CDR2 is SFDVKD in the germline V gene. All donors were healthy, and all were Caucasian. This receptor was taken from a newborn girl in good health. The sequencing sample was made of cord blood. V is TRBV24-1 and J is TRBJ2-3; D may be TRBD1 (5 bases). In nucleotides, the CDR3 is TGTGCCACCAGTGATGAAGGGGCAGATACGCAGTATTTT. Its protein is CATSDEGADTQYF.